This note documents a single TCR beta chain sequence. Its target is unknown. The sample contains more than one DNA sequence encoding this CDR3. The CDR3 is 14 residues long. Germline V CDR1 and CDR2: SEHNR, FQNEAQ (reference sequence). The V gene end was trimmed by 5 bases and the J gene end by 7 bases; junction bases not matched to a gene: 4. This record comes from a study of cytomegalovirus exposure and HLA in healthy donors. Vbeta (60) and Jbeta (13) primers were used in the PCR. Generated by immunoSEQ multiplex PCR, the TCRdb table keeps only in-frame clones and is missing some. The data show about 150,000 clones, 65% to 85% seen once. Study-wide points: Per a later analysis, 16,951 TCR beta sequences showed association with HLA alleles at 0.05 false discovery rate.

The TCR originated in a man younger than 35 in good health and CMV-seronegative. The specimen was PBMCs. This chain connects TRBV7-9 to TRBJ1-4, with 10 nucleotides matching TRBD1. The CDR3 protein is CASSQTGGTEKLFF. The CDR3 DNA sequence: TGTGCCAGCAGCCAGACAGGGGGCACTGAAAAACTGTTTTTT.